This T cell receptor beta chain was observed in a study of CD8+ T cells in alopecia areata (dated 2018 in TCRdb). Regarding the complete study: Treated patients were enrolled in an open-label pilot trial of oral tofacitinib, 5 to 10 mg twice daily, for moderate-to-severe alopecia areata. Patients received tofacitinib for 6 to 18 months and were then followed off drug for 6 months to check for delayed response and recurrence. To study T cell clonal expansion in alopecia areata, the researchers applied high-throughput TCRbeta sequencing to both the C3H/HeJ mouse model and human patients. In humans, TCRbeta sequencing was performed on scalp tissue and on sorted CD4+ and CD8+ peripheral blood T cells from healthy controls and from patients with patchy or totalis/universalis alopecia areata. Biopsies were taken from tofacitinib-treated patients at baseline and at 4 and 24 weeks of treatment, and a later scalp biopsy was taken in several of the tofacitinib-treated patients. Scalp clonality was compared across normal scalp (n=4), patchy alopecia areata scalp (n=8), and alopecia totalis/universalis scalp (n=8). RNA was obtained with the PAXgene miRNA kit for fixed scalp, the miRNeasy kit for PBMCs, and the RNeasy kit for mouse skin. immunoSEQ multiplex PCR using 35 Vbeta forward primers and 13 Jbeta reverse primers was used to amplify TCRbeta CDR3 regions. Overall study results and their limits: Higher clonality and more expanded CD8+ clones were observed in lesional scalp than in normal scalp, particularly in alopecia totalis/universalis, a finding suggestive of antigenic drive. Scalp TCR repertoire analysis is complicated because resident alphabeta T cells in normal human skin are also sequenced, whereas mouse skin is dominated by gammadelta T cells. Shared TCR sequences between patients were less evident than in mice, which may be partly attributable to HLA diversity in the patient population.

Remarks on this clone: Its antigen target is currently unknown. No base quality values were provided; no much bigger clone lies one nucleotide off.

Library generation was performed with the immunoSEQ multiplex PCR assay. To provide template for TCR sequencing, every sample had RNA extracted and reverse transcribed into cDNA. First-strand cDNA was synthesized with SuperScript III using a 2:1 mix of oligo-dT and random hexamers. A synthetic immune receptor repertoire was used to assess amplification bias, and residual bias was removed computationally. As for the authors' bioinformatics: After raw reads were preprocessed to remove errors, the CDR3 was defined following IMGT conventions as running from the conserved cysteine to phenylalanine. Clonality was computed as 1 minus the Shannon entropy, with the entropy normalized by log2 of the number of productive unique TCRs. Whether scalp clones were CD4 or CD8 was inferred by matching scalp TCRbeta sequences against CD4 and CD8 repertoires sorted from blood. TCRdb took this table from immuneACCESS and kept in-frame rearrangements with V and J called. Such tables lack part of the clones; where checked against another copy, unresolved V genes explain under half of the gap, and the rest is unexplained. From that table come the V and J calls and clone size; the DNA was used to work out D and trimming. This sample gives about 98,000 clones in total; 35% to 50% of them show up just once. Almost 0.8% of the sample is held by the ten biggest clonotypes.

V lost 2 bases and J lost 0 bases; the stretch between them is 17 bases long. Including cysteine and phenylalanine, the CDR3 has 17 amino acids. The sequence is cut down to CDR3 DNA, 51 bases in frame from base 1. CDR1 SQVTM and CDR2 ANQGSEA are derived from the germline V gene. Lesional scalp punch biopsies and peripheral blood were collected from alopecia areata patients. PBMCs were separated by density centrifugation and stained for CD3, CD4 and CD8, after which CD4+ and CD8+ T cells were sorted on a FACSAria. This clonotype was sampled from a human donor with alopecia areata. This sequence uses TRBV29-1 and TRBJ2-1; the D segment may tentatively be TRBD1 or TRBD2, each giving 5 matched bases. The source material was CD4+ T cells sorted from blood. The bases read TGCAGCGTTGAAATGGTTGGGACCCTCAGCTCCTACAATGAGCAGTTCTTC. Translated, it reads CSVEMVGTLSSYNEQFF.